The sample holds a few counts of the clone carrying this T cell receptor (beta chain). Assay: immunoSEQ multiplex PCR; the TCRdb copy retains only in-frame clones and omits some. The sample lists about 8,900 clones; under 35% were seen once. V lost 2 bases and J lost 5, with 4 bases in between. Germline CDR1 MNHNS, CDR2 SASEGT. The CDR3 runs to 11 residues. Each mixed lymphocyte reaction held 200,000 CFSE-labeled responders and 200,000 irradiated violet-dye-labeled stimulators. After the reaction, proliferating CFSE-low CD3+CD4+ and CD3+CD8+ responders were sorted. The data were taken from a study of graft-versus-host responses after intestinal transplantation.

V and J are TRBV6-1 and TRBJ2-7; D call uncertain. The sample was alloreactive CD8+ T cells from a mixed lymphocyte reaction culture, taken before transplantation. Subset in this sample: CFSE-low proliferating T cells sorted from roughly six-day pre-transplant mixed lymphocyte reaction (GvH or HvG direction). The TCR was taken from a human patient who was an organ donor for intestinal transplantation. CDR3 bases: TGTGCCAGCAGTGAATTCCACGAGCAGTACTTC. It encodes CASSEFHEQYF.